Listed here are 6 T cell receptor beta chains from one sample, sequenced in a study of response to subunit inactivated influenza vaccine (dated by TCRdb to 2017 to 2018). Library method: RT-PCR. Instrument used: Illumina HiSeq 2500. In TCRdb, the public reads were trimmed at Q25 with fastp and aligned with MiXCR, with productive beta chains retained. Entries that share a CDR3 protein sequence are merged under the most common genes and DNA. The sample table lists around 650,000 distinct CDR3 sequences, around 16% of them with a count of one. The biggest ten clones account for roughly 12% of the sample. This specimen was PBMCs from blood, taken approximately 12 days after vaccination. Every receptor here comes from a man in his fifties or sixties who received an inactivated influenza vaccine. Donor details come from another sample of the same person, matched by shared clones.

The chain recombines TRBV12-3 or TRBV12-4 with TRBJ2-3; D remains ambiguous. V lost 8 bases and J 1 base, leaving 16 bases between the germline ends. The CDR3 runs to 15 residues. CDR3 coding DNA: TGTGCCAGCGGAAGTTCTAACGAAGGCACAGATACGCAGTATTTT. Translated, it gives CASGSSNEGTDTQYF.

The chain employs TRBV12-5 and TRBJ2-5; 12 positions agree with TRBD1. The CDR3 extends over 15 amino acids. J lost 5 bases, V lost 1 base, and 2 bases had no gene match. Germline values: CDR1 LGHNT, CDR2 FRNRAP. Here the CDR3 DNA reads TGTGCTAGTGGTTTGGGAGGGACAGGGGGCGAGACCCAGTACTTC. Amino acids: CASGLGGTGGETQYF.

This clonotype was observed a handful of times. This chain connects TRBV7-3 to TRBJ2-2, with 11 positions matching TRBD2. The germline V gene has CDR1 SGHTA and CDR2 FQGTGA. CDR3 length: 16 residues. J lost 10 bases, V lost 5 bases, and 12 bases had no gene match. The CDR3 DNA sequence: TGTGCCAGCAGCCTCAACCCGGGTAGCGGGAGGGCGGAGCTGTTTTTT. Translating it yields CASSLNPGSGRAELFF.

This clonotype has a handful of counts. The J gene is TRBJ2-1, the V gene TRBV20-1; TRBD2 agrees at 10 bases. The CDR3 loop spans 14 amino acids. The germline V gene encodes CDR1 DFQATT and CDR2 SNEGSKA (reference sequence). The V and J ends lost 2 bases and 4 bases, in that order; junction bases with no gene match: 2. The CDR3 region has the DNA TGCAGTGCTAGAAGACTAGCGGGTTACAATGAGCAGTTCTTC. Encoded protein: CSARRLAGYNEQFF.

This clonotype was seen more than once but under ten times. V and J are TRBV20-1 and TRBJ2-5; D gene uncertain. In germline, CDR1 is DFQATT, CDR2 SNEGSKA (reference sequence). This CDR3 region has 12 residues. V shed 7 bases and J shed 6 bases, with 15 bases lying between them. The CDR3 loop reads CSGIDSGQTQYF. CDR3 nucleotides: TGCAGTGGAATTGACTCCGGACAGACCCAGTACTTC.

The chain carries TRBV29-1 and TRBJ2-1; 9 bases fit TRBD1. V lost 7 bases to trimming and J lost 6 bases; unmatched junction nucleotides: 7. The CDR3 is 13 amino acids. The germline gives CDR1 SQVTM, CDR2 ANQGSEA. CDR3 DNA: TGCAGCGCTGGGGGGACAGGGATCAATGAGCAGTTCTTC. Translated: CSAGGTGINEQFF.